This T cell receptor (beta chain) was found in a study of shared clonotypes between healthy human individuals. Overall study: Plates per donor: three CD4 naive, three CD4 memory, two CD8 naive, one CD8 memory.

Study findings and constraints: Donor scarcity curtailed the genetic and exposure-history diversity represented herein. Among donors, sharing of clonotypes was expected to be affected by sequencing depth.

TCRdb's table, derived via immunoSEQ multiplex PCR, lists solely in-frame clones and lacks some. Among 950,000 to 1,100,000 clones listed, more than 75% were seen once. Comments on this clone: What it binds is not known.

V was cut by 1 base and J by 14 bases, with 10 bases left in between. Germline V gene lookup returns CDR1 SGHDT and CDR2 YYEEEE. The length of the CDR3 is 12 residues. What was sequenced was memory CD4+ T cells from PBMCs. Subset reported: CD45RA-negative fraction. The genes are TRBV5-6 and TRBJ1-6, with D possibly TRBD1 on 5 matching bases. The sequence came from a man aged 18 to 30 in good health. Some clones in this sample may be carry-over from other donors' samples. DNA of the CDR3: TGTGCCAGCAGCTTGTGGGGGGGTGCCCTCCACTTT. This encodes CASSLWGGALHF. Variable domain in full (rest from reference TRBV5-6 and TRBJ1-6): DAGVTQSPTHLIKTRGQQVTLRCSPKSGHDTVSWYQQALGQGPQFIFQYYEEEERQRGNFPDRFSGHQFPNYSSELNVNALLLGDSALYLCASSLWGGALHFGNGTRLTVT.